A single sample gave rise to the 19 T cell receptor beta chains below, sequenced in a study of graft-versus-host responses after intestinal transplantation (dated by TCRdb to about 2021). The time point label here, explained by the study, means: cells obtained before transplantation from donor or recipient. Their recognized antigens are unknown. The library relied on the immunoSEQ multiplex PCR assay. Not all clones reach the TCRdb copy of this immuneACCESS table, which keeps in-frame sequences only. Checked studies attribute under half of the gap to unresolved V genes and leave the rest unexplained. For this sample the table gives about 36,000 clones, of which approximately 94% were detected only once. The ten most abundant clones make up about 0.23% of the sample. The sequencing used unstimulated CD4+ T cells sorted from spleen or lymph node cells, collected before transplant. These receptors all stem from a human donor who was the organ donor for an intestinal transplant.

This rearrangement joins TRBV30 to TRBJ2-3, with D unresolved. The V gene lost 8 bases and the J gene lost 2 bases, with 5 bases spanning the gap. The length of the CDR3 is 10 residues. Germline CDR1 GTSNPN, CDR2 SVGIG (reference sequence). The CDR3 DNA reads TGTGCCAGTAACACAGATACGCAGTATTTT. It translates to CASNTDTQYF. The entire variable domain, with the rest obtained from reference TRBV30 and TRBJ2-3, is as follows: SQTIHQWPATLVQPVGSPLSLECTVEGTSNPNLYWYRQAAGRGLQLLFYSVGIGQISSEVPQNLSASRPQDRQFILSSKKLLLSDSGFYLCASNTDTQYFGPGTRLTVL.

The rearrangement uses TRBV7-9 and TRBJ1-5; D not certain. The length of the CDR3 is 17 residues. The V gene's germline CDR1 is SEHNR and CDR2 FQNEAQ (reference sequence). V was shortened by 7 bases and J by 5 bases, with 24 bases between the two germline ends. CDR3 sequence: CASTPRATPWAHQPQHF. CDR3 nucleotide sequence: TGTGCCAGCACCCCCCGAGCCACCCCCTGGGCCCATCAGCCCCAGCATTTT. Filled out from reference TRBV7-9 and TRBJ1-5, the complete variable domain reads DTGVSQNPRHKITKRGQNVTFRCDPISEHNRLYWYRQTLGQGPEFLTYFQNEAQLEKSRLLSDRFSAERPKGSFSTLEIQRTEQGDSAMYLCASTPRATPWAHQPQHFGDGTRLSIL.

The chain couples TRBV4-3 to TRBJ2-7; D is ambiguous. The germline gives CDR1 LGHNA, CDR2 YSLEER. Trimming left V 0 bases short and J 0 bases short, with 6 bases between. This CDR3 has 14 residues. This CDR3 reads CASSQDFSSYEQYF. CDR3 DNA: TGCGCCAGCAGCCAAGATTTTAGCTCCTACGAGCAGTACTTC.

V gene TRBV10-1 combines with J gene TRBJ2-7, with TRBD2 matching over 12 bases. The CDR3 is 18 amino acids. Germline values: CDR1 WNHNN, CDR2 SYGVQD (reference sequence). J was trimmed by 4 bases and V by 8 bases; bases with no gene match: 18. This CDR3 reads CASPKRTQTSGGWYEQYF. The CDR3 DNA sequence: TGCGCCAGCCCTAAAAGAACCCAAACTAGCGGGGGGTGGTACGAGCAGTACTTC.

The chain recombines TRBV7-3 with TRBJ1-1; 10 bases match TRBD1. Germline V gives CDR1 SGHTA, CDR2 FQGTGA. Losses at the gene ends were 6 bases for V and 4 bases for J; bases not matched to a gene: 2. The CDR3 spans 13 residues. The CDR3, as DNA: TGTGCCAGCAGTCGGACAGGGGGCACTGAAGCTTTCTTT. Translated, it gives CASSRTGGTEAFF. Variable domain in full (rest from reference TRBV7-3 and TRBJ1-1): GAGVSQTPSNKVTEKGKYVELRCDPISGHTALYWYRQSLGQGPEFLIYFQGTGAADDSGLPNDRFFAVRPEGSVSTLKIQRTERGDSAVYLCASSRTGGTEAFFGQGTRLTVV.

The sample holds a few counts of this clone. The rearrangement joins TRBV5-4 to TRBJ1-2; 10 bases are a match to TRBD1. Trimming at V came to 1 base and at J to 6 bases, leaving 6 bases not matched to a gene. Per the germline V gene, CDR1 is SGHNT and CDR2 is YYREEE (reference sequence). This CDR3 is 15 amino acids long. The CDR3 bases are TGTGCCAGCAGCTTGAGGGACAGGGGAGGTGATGGCTACACCTTC. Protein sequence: CASSLRDRGGDGYTF.

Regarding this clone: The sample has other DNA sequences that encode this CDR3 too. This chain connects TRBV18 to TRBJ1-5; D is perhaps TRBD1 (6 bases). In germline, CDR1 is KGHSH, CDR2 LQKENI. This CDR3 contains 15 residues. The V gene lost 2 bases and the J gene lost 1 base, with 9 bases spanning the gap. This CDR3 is CASSPGGASNQPQHF. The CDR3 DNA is TGTGCCAGCTCACCAGGGGGCGCGAGCAATCAGCCCCAGCATTTT.

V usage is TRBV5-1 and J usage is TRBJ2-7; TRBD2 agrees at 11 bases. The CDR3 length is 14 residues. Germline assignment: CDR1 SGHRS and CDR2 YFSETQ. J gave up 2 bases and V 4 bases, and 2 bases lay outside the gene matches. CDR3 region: CASSGSGGAYEQYF. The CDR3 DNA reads TGCGCCAGCAGCGGTAGCGGGGGGGCCTACGAGCAGTACTTC. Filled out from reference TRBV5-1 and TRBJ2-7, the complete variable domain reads KAGVTQTPRYLIKTRGQQVTLSCSPISGHRSVSWYQQTPGQGLQFLFEYFSETQRNKGNFPGRFSGRQFSNSRSEMNVSTLELGDSALYLCASSGSGGAYEQYFGPGTRLTVT.

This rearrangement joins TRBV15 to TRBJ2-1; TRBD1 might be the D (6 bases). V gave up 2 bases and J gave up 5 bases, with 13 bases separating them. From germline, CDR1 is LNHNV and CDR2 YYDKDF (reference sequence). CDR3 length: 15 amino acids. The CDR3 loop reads CATSRLRGHNNEQFF. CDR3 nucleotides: TGTGCCACCAGCAGACTTAGGGGACACAACAATGAGCAGTTCTTC.

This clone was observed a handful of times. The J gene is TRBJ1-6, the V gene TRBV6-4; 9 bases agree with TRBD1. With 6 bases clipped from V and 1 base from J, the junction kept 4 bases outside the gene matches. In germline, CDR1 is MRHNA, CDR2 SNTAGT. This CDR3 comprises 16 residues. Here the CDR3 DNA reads TGTGCCAGCAGACAACAGGGGGCTTCCTATAATTCACCCCTCCACTTT. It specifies CASRQQGASYNSPLHF.

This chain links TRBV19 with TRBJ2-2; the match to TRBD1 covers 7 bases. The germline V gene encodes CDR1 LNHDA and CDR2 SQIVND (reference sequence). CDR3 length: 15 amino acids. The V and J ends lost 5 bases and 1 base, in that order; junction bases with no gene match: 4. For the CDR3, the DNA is TGTGCCAGTAGTCCAAGGACAGGGAACACCGGGGAGCTGTTTTTT. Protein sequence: CASSPRTGNTGELFF.

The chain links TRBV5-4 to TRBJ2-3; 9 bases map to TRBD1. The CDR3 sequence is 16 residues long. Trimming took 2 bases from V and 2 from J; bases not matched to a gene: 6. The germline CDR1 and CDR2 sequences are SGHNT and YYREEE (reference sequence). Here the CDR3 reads CASSFKQGANTDTQYF. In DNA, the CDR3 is TGTGCCAGCAGCTTTAAACAGGGGGCTAACACAGATACGCAGTATTTT. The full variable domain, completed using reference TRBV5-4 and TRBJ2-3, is ETGVTQSPTHLIKTRGQQVTLRCSSQSGHNTVSWYQQALGQGPQFIFQYYREEENGRGNFPPRFSGLQFPNYSSELNVNALELDDSALYLCASSFKQGANTDTQYFGPGTRLTVL.

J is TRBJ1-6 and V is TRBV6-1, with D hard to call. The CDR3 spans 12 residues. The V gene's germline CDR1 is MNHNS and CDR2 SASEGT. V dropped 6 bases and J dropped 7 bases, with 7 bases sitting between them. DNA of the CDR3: TGTGCCAGCAGCTGGAGGAATTCACCCCTCCACTTT. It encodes CASSWRNSPLHF.

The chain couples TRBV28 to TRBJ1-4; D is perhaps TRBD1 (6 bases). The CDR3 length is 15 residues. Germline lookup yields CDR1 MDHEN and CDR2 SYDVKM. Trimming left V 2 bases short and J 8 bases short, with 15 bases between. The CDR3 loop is CASSLRGGAKEKLFF. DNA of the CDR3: TGTGCCAGCAGTTTAAGGGGGGGCGCGAAGGAAAAACTGTTTTTT.

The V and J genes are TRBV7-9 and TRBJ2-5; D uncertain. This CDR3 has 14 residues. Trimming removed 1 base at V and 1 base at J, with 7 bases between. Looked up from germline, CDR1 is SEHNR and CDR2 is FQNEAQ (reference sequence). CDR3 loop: CASSLVFGQETQYF. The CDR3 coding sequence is TGTGCCAGCAGCTTAGTTTTTGGCCAAGAGACCCAGTACTTC.

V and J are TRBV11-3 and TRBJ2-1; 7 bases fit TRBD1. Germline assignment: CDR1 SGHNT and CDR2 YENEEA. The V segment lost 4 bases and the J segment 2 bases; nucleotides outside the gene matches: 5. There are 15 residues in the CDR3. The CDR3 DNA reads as TGTGCCAGCAGCTCGGGACAGTCGACCTACAATGAGCAGTTCTTC. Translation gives CASSSGQSTYNEQFF.

CDR3 DNA sequence: TGTGCCAGCAGCCGAATTGGGCTGAACACTGAAGCTTTCTTT. Amino acid sequence: CASSRIGLNTEAFF. V gene TRBV16 combines with J gene TRBJ1-1; no firm D call. In germline, CDR1 is KGHSY, CDR2 FQNENV. Trimming removed 4 bases at V and 0 bases at J, with 9 bases between. CDR3 length: 14 amino acids. Supplemented by reference TRBV16 and TRBJ1-1, the full variable domain reads GEEVAQTPKHLVRGEGQKAKLYCAPIKGHSYVFWYQQVLKNEFKFLISFQNENVFDETGMPKERFSAKCLPNSPCSLEIQATKLEDSAVYFCASSRIGLNTEAFFGQGTRLTVV.

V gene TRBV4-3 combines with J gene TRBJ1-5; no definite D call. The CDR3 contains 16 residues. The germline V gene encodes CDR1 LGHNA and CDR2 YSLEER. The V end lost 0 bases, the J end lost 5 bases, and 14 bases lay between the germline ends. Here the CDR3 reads CASSQESDPTYQPQHF. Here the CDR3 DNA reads TGCGCCAGCAGCCAAGAATCGGATCCGACCTATCAGCCCCAGCATTTT.

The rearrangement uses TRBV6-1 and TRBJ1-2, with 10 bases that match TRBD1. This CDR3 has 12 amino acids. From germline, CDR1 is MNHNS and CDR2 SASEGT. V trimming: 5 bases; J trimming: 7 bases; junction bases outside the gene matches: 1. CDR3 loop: CASSWTGGGYTF. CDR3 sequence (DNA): TGTGCCAGCAGTTGGACAGGGGGTGGCTACACCTTC.